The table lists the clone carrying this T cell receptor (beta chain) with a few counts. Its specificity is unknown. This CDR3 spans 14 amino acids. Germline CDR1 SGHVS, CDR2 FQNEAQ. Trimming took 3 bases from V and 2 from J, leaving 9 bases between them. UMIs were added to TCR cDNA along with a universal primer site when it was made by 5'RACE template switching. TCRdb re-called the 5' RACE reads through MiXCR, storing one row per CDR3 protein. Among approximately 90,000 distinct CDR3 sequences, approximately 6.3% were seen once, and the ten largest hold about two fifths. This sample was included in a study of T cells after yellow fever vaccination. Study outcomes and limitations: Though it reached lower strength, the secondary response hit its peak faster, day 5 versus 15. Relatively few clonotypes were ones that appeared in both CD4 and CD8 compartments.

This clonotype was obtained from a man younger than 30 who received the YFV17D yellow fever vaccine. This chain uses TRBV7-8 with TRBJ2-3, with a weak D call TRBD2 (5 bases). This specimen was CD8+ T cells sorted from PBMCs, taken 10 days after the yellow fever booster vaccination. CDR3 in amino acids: CASSFTGDTDTQYF. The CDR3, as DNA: TGTGCCAGCAGCTTTACCGGGGACACAGATACGCAGTATTTT.